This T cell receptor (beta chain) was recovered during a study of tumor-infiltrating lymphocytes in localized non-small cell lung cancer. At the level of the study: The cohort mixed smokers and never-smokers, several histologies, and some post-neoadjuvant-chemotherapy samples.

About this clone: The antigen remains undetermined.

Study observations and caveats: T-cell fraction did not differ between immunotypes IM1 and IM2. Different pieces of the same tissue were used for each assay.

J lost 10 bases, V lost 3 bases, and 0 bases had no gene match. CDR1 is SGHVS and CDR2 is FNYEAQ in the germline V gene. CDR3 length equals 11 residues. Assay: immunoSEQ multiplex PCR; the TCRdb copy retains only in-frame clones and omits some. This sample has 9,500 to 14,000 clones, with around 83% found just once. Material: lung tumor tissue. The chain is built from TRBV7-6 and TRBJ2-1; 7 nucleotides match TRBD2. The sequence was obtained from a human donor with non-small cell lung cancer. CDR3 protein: CASSFSGEQFF. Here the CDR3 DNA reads TGTGCCAGCAGCTTTAGCGGGGAGCAGTTCTTC.